Following are 27 T cell receptor beta chains from one sample sequenced in a study of CD8+CD57+ T cells in acquired aplastic anemia. Profiling of TCR beta VDJ combinations and CDR3 sequences used genomic DNA as template. Via MiXCR, TCRdb re-called the reads, giving one row per CDR3 protein. The data contain 150,000 to 200,000 distinct CDR3 sequences, about three fifths of them seen just once; the ten biggest clones take up 45% to 55%. The sample consisted of sorted CD4+, CD8+, or CD8+CD57+ T cells (not recorded which) from PBMCs. The origin of the receptors is a human donor in good health.

This sequence joins TRBV10-3 and TRBJ2-7; 11 positions agree with TRBD1. Per the germline V gene, CDR1 is ENHRY and CDR2 is SYGVKD. The junction had 7 bases not matched to a gene; V was cut back by 4 bases and J by 5 bases. CDR3 length: 15 amino acids. The DNA of the CDR3 is TGTGCCATCAGTGGGCCGGACAGGGGGCGGAACGAGCAGTACTTC. Residues: CAISGPDRGRNEQYF.

J is TRBJ2-1 and V is TRBV15, with D possibly called TRBD1 or TRBD2 (5 bases each). The length of the CDR3 is 16 residues. The V gene's germline CDR1 is LNHNV and CDR2 YYDKDF (reference sequence). The V gene lost 2 bases and the J gene lost 4 bases, with 15 bases spanning the gap. CDR3 amino acids: CATSRTRGTRYNEQFF. Written as DNA, the CDR3 is TGTGCCACCAGCAGAACCCGTGGGACGAGATACAATGAGCAGTTCTTC.

A few counts support this clonotype. The genes are TRBV5-1 and TRBJ2-7; D is perhaps TRBD2 (6 bases). There are 14 residues in the CDR3. Germline V gives CDR1 SGHRS, CDR2 YFSETQ. Deletions cut 4 bases from V and 3 bases from J, with 14 bases between. The DNA for the CDR3 is TGCGCCAGCAGCCTCACGGGGGAAAGCTACGAGCAGTACTTC. It codes for CASSLTGESYEQYF.

This clonotype occurred many times. V gene TRBV4-1 combines with J gene TRBJ2-7, with D maybe TRBD1 (6 bases). Looked up from germline, CDR1 is MGHRA and CDR2 is YSYEKL. Trimming cost V 5 bases and J 2 bases, with 13 bases left between them. CDR3 length: 14 residues. The CDR3 DNA reads as TGCGCCAGCAGCTTCGGGACACAAACCTACGAGCAGTACTTC. Its protein is CASSFGTQTYEQYF.

This clonotype was found a few times. The chain uses TRBV29-1 and TRBJ2-1, with a weak D call TRBD2 (5 bases). This CDR3 is 11 amino acids long. The V end lost 7 bases, the J end lost 7 bases, and 11 bases lay between the germline ends. The germline gives CDR1 SQVTM, CDR2 ANQGSEA. DNA of the CDR3: TGCAGCGCACATTCGGGAAATGAGCAGTTCTTC. Protein: CSAHSGNEQFF.

This chain links TRBV7-6 with TRBJ2-1; 8 bases match TRBD2. V gave up 4 bases and J gave up 6 bases; unmatched junction bases: 8. This CDR3 spans 15 amino acids. Germline lookup yields CDR1 SGHVS and CDR2 FNYEAQ. This CDR3 is CASSYLAGLVNEQFF. CDR3 DNA: TGTGCCAGCAGCTATTTAGCGGGACTTGTCAATGAGCAGTTCTTC.

This clonotype was picked up many times. This sequence joins TRBV6-5 and TRBJ2-5; D is perhaps TRBD1 or TRBD2 (5 bases each). The ends were cut back, 6 bases at V and 0 bases at J, with 17 bases in the middle. This CDR3 is built from 16 residues. Germline lookup yields CDR1 MNHEY and CDR2 SVGAGI. The CDR3 reads CASSGVSKGNQETQYF. The CDR3, as DNA: TGTGCCAGCAGCGGGGTCTCCAAGGGGAACCAAGAGACCCAGTACTTC.

This chain uses TRBV2 with TRBJ2-3; TRBD1 matches at 9 bases. The ends lost 7 bases at V and 1 base at J; junction bases unmatched: 3. Germline CDR1 and CDR2: SNHLY and FYNNEI. The CDR3 has 14 amino acids. The CDR3 DNA sequence: TGTGCCAGCAAAAGGACAGGGGGCACAGATACGCAGTATTTT. Residues: CASKRTGGTDTQYF.

Points on this clonotype: Given a much more abundant clone one base away, this may be a read error. The chain couples TRBV27 to TRBJ2-7; D uncertain. Germline CDR1 reads MNHEY; CDR2 reads SMNVEV (reference sequence). The V and J ends lost 2 bases and 12 bases respectively, with 17 bases between them. CDR3 size: 13 residues. The CDR3 nucleotides read TGTGCCAGCAGTTTAGGCGAAGGAGAGACCCGGTACTTC. This encodes CASSLGEGETRYF.

The V call is TRBV10-1, the J call TRBJ1-5; perhaps TRBD1 as D (6 bases). Germline V gene lookup returns CDR1 WNHNN and CDR2 SYGVQD (reference sequence). This CDR3 is built from 13 residues. Trimming removed 7 bases at V and 5 bases at J, with 12 bases between. The CDR3: CASNTGMDQPQHF. The CDR3 bases are TGCGCCAGCAACACAGGGATGGATCAGCCCCAGCATTTT.

As for this clonotype: One junction end disagrees with the germline gene, perhaps due to a read error. The chain uses TRBV24-1 and TRBJ2-1; TRBD1 might be the D (6 bases). Germline V gene lookup returns CDR1 KGHDR and CDR2 SFDVKD. The length of the CDR3 is 14 residues. The CDR3 sequence is CAISEIGDTSKQFF. As DNA, the CDR3 is TGTGCCATCAGTGAGATAGGGGACACCTCCAAGCAGTTCTTC.

This clonotype was recorded at least ten times. This sequence joins TRBV7-9 and TRBJ2-5, with 7 bases lining up with TRBD1. V shed 3 bases and J 5 bases; nucleotides not matched to a gene: 9. The germline V gene has CDR1 SEHNR and CDR2 FQNEAQ (reference sequence). The CDR3 runs to 15 residues. The DNA for the CDR3 is TGTGCCAGCAGCTTCCAAGACAGGGAGAGGGAGACCCAGTACTTC. This gives the protein CASSFQDRERETQYF.

This clonotype was found many times. The V call is TRBV19, the J call TRBJ1-5, with D possibly being TRBD1 (5 bases). Germline V gene lookup returns CDR1 LNHDA and CDR2 SQIVND (reference sequence). The CDR3 covers 16 residues. V was trimmed by 2 bases and J by 6 bases, leaving 17 bases between them. CDR3 nucleotides: TGTGCCAGTAGTATATTTTCGGCGGATGGGGGTCAGCCCCAGCATTTT. Translation: CASSIFSADGGQPQHF. Variable domain in full (rest from reference TRBV19 and TRBJ1-5): DGGITQSPKYLFRKEGQNVTLSCEQNLNHDAMYWYRQDPGQGLRLIYYSQIVNDFQKGDIAEGYSVSREKKESFPLTVTSAQKNPTAFYLCASSIFSADGGQPQHFGDGTRLSIL.

For this clonotype: One base away lies a much larger clone, so this may be a sequencing read error. V usage is TRBV19 and J usage is TRBJ1-5; possible D gene TRBD1, 5 bases. The CDR3 spans 15 residues. Germline CDR1 LNHDA, CDR2 SQIVND (reference sequence). CDR3 sequence: CASNIEGHPNQPQHF. The CDR3 DNA is TGTGCCAGTAATATAGAAGGACACCCCAATCAGCCCCAGCATTTT. The whole variable domain, filled in from reference TRBV19 and TRBJ1-5, reads DGGITQSPKYLFRKEGQNVTLSCEQNLNHDAMYWYRQDPGQGLRLIYYSQIVNDFQKGDIAEGYSVSREKKESFPLTVTSAQKNPTAFYLCASNIEGHPNQPQHFGDGTRLSIL.

The chain recombines TRBV2 with TRBJ2-5, with D maybe TRBD1 (5 bases). There are 14 residues in the CDR3. V was shortened by 4 bases and J by 6 bases, with 15 bases between the two germline ends. CDR1 is SNHLY and CDR2 is FYNNEI in the germline V gene. In nucleotides, the CDR3 is TGTGCCAGCAGTGGACAGAGACTTGGGCAGACCCAGTACTTC. It is translated as CASSGQRLGQTQYF.

V gene TRBV19 combines with J gene TRBJ1-3; D may be TRBD1 (5 bases). The V gene's germline CDR1 is LNHDA and CDR2 SQIVND (reference sequence). Trimming left V 3 bases short and J 4 bases short, with 7 bases between. The CDR3 is made up of 13 amino acids. The CDR3 region has the DNA TGTGCCAGTAGTATTGACAGAGGAAACACCATATATTTT. It encodes CASSIDRGNTIYF.

This clonotype was seen a few times. V usage is TRBV2 and J usage is TRBJ2-7; D ambiguous. Germline CDR1 is SNHLY and CDR2 is FYNNEI. Between the trimmed V and J ends, which lost 3 bases and 0 bases, there was a span of 6 bases. This CDR3 has 13 residues. The CDR3 DNA sequence: TGTGCCAGCAGTGACCCGTTCTCCTACGAGCAGTACTTC. Amino acid sequence: CASSDPFSYEQYF. The full variable domain, its missing parts supplied by reference TRBV2 and TRBJ2-7, is EPEVTQTPSHQVTQMGQEVILRCVPISNHLYFYWYRQILGQKVEFLVSFYNNEISEKSEIFDDQFSVERPDGSNFTLKIRSTKLEDSAMYFCASSDPFSYEQYFGPGTRLTVT.

The chain joins TRBV7-9 to TRBJ1-5; no clear D gene. Trimming cost V 3 bases and J 0 bases, with 9 bases left between them. This CDR3 spans 15 amino acids. CDR1 and CDR2 from the germline V gene are SEHNR and FQNEAQ (reference sequence). The CDR3 loop reads CASSLVDGSNQPQHF. DNA of the CDR3: TGTGCCAGCAGCTTGGTTGACGGTAGCAATCAGCCCCAGCATTTT.

The V and J genes are TRBV7-4 and TRBJ2-3; 7 nucleotides match TRBD1. The CDR3 runs 13 residues. Germline assignment: CDR1 SGHVT and CDR2 SQSDAQ. V lost 5 bases, J lost 5 bases, and 4 bases stayed unmatched. CDR3 nucleotide sequence: TGTGCCAGCAGCCCCCGGACAGGAGATACGCAGTATTTT. Protein sequence: CASSPRTGDTQYF.

The chain is built from TRBV29-1 and TRBJ2-7; D is perhaps TRBD2 (6 bases). Germline CDR1 SQVTM, CDR2 ANQGSEA. The V gene lost 4 bases and the J gene lost 4 bases, with 14 bases spanning the gap. There are 13 residues in the CDR3. The CDR3 DNA is TGCAGCGTTGTACAGGAGGGGACGTACGAGCAGTACTTC. This gives the protein CSVVQEGTYEQYF.

The V gene is TRBV19, the J gene TRBJ1-2, with D perhaps matching TRBD1 (6 bases). The CDR3 has 13 residues. V was cut by 10 bases and J by 3 bases, with 15 bases left in between. Germline loops: CDR1 LNHDA, CDR2 SQIVND (reference sequence). CDR3 DNA sequence: TGTGCCACCAACTCAAGGGGGGACTATGGCTACACCTTC. Its translation is CATNSRGDYGYTF.

As for this clonotype: The junction does not match germline at one end; this may be a read error. The chain carries TRBV2 and TRBJ1-2; 9 nucleotides line up with TRBD1. This CDR3 is built from 14 residues. Germline V gene data show CDR1 as SNHLY and CDR2 as FYNNEI. CDR3 loop: CASGEGQGAYGYTF. The CDR3, as DNA: TGTGCCAGCGGTGAGGGACAGGGTGCCTATGGCTACACCTTC.

The rearrangement joins TRBV7-2 to TRBJ1-2, with a possible D match to TRBD1 (5 bases). V was shortened by 5 bases and J by 7 bases, with 17 bases between the two germline ends. The CDR3 runs to 14 residues. CDR1 and CDR2 (germline): SGHTA, FQGNSA. The CDR3: CASSPRDQGSGYTF. The CDR3 bases are TGTGCCAGCAGCCCCCGGGATCAGGGTAGTGGCTACACCTTC. Together with reference TRBV7-2 and TRBJ1-2, the CDR3 gives the full variable domain: GAGVSQSPSNKVTEKGKDVELRCDPISGHTALYWYRQSLGQGLEFLIYFQGNSAPDKSGLPSDRFSAERTGGSVSTLTIQRTQQEDSAVYLCASSPRDQGSGYTFGSGTRLTVV.

The chain employs TRBV9 and TRBJ1-6; 10 bases map to TRBD1. Germline V CDR1 and CDR2: SGDLS, YYNGEE. The CDR3 is 14 residues long. The V and J ends lost 5 bases and 10 bases, in that order; junction bases with no gene match: 6. CDR3 protein: CASSSDRGLSPLHF. The CDR3 coding sequence is TGTGCCAGCAGTTCCGACAGGGGGCTATCACCCCTCCACTTT.

This clonotype occurred many times. The DNA of the CDR3 is TGTGCCAGCAGTGAATATACGGACCTCTATGGCTACACCTTC. Protein sequence: CASSEYTDLYGYTF. The rearrangement links TRBV25-1 to TRBJ1-2, with unresolved D. Trimming removed 0 bases at V and 4 bases at J, with 9 bases between. This CDR3 region has 14 residues. Germline CDR1 MGHDK, CDR2 SYGVNS.

The V gene is TRBV7-6, the J gene TRBJ2-3; 11 bases map to TRBD2. Germline V CDR1 and CDR2: SGHVS, FNYEAQ. V lost 0 bases, J lost 2 bases, and 4 bases stayed unmatched. The CDR3 sequence is 17 residues long. Here the CDR3 reads CASSLARLAGITDTQYF. In DNA form, the CDR3 reads TGTGCCAGCAGCTTAGCACGACTAGCGGGGATCACAGATACGCAGTATTTT.

The rearrangement uses TRBV7-9 and TRBJ2-5; D possibly corresponds to TRBD1 (6 bases). Germline V lookup: CDR1 SEHNR, CDR2 FQNEAQ (reference sequence). The CDR3 runs 15 residues. Between the trimmed V and J ends, which lost 5 bases and 0 bases, there was a span of 13 bases. CDR3 amino acids: CASSIGTPDQETQYF. The CDR3 DNA follows: TGTGCCAGCAGCATCGGGACACCTGACCAAGAGACCCAGTACTTC.